A single sample gave rise to the 15 T cell receptor beta chains below, sequenced in a study of Tregs in tolerant kidney transplant recipients (dated by TCRdb to between 2019 and 2020). The library was obtained by the immunoSEQ multiplex PCR assay. Not all clones reach the TCRdb copy of this immuneACCESS table, which keeps in-frame sequences only. Checked studies attribute under half of the gap to unresolved V genes and leave the rest unexplained. This sample is represented by around 120,000 clones; approximately 90% of them were singletons. Over 0.5% of the sample is in the top ten clones. Sequenced material: CD4+ T cells from blood. These receptors originate from a human donor in good health.

This clone was counted a few times. As DNA, the CDR3 is TGTGCCAGCAGCGTTGATAGCACAGATACGCAGTATTTT. Its protein product is CASSVDSTDTQYF. The chain joins TRBV5-4 to TRBJ2-3, with no clear D. Deletions cut 4 bases from V and 0 bases from J, with 6 bases between. Germline V gene data show CDR1 as SGHNT and CDR2 as YYREEE (reference sequence). This CDR3 region has 13 residues. The whole variable domain, filled in from reference TRBV5-4 and TRBJ2-3, reads ETGVTQSPTHLIKTRGQQVTLRCSSQSGHNTVSWYQQALGQGPQFIFQYYREEENGRGNFPPRFSGLQFPNYSSELNVNALELDDSALYLCASSVDSTDTQYFGPGTRLTVL.

This rearrangement joins TRBV6-5 to TRBJ1-6; D is unresolved. Germline assignment: CDR1 MNHEY and CDR2 SVGAGI. V was shortened by 0 bases and J by 9 bases, with 9 bases between the two germline ends. The CDR3 spans 14 residues. The CDR3 loop reads CASSYSDGRSPLHF. As DNA, the CDR3 is TGTGCCAGCAGTTACTCCGATGGACGTTCACCCCTCCACTTT.

The chain joins TRBV19 to TRBJ2-1; 9 positions match TRBD2. Germline lookup yields CDR1 LNHDA and CDR2 SQIVND (reference sequence). The CDR3 sequence is 17 residues long. V was clipped by 4 bases and J by 7 bases; unmatched bases: 14. The DNA of the CDR3 is TGTGCCAGTAGTAGGCGAGGAGAGCGGGAGGTGAATAATGAGCAGTTCTTC. Translated: CASSRRGEREVNNEQFF.

J is TRBJ2-7 and V is TRBV6-1, with D uncertain. Germline values: CDR1 MNHNS, CDR2 SASEGT. The germline V and J ends were trimmed by 6 bases and 6 bases, with 9 bases remaining between them. There are 11 residues in the CDR3. CDR3 sequence: CASRKGPEQYF. CDR3 DNA sequence: TGTGCCAGCAGGAAGGGCCCCGAGCAGTACTTC.

The chain carries TRBV6-1 and TRBJ2-1; a weak D match, TRBD1 (5 bases). In germline, CDR1 is MNHNS, CDR2 SASEGT. Trimming took 4 bases from V and 4 from J, leaving 11 bases between them. The CDR3 has 14 residues. The CDR3 loop is CASSVPTDYNEQFF. CDR3 nucleotide sequence: TGTGCCAGCAGTGTGCCGACAGATTACAATGAGCAGTTCTTC.

The rearrangement uses TRBV7-2 and TRBJ2-5; D unclear. V dropped 1 base and J dropped 5 bases, with 5 bases sitting between them. The CDR3 length is 12 residues. Germline assignment: CDR1 SGHTA and CDR2 FQGNSA. The CDR3 is CASSLDLETQYF. CDR3 nucleotides: TGTGCCAGCAGCTTAGATCTGGAGACCCAGTACTTC.

This rearrangement joins TRBV7-2 to TRBJ1-2; no definite D call. The CDR3 is made up of 12 amino acids. V gave up 4 bases and J gave up 1 base, with 4 bases separating them. Germline V gives CDR1 SGHTA, CDR2 FQGNSA. The CDR3 nucleotides are TGTGCCAGCAGCTGGGGTAACTATGGCTACACCTTC. Residues: CASSWGNYGYTF.

This clone showed up just once. The chain has TRBV30 and TRBJ1-6; unclear D gene. The CDR3 runs 12 residues. Trimming cost V 1 base and J 9 bases, with 7 bases left between them. Germline values: CDR1 GTSNPN, CDR2 SVGIG (reference sequence). This chain's CDR3 is CAWSGTVSPLHF. CDR3 DNA: TGTGCCTGGAGTGGGACGGTTTCACCCCTCCACTTT.

The chain uses TRBV5-6 and TRBJ1-1, with D hard to call. The CDR3 length is 15 residues. The ends were cut back, 4 bases at V and 4 bases at J, with 17 bases in the middle. CDR1 and CDR2 from the germline V gene are SGHDT and YYEEEE. For the CDR3, the DNA is TGTGCCAGCAGCCCCTGGATCGGGGTGGGCACTGAAGCTTTCTTT. Translation gives CASSPWIGVGTEAFF.

This rearrangement joins TRBV19 to TRBJ2-6; 8 nucleotides align to TRBD2. There are 17 residues in the CDR3. Germline V gene data show CDR1 as LNHDA and CDR2 as SQIVND (reference sequence). With V trimmed by 11 bases and J by 0 bases, 12 bases remained unmatched. For the CDR3, the DNA is TGTGCCCGGCCCCGGGGGGGGCATATCTCTGGGGCCAACGTCCTGACTTTC. Its protein is CARPRGGHISGANVLTF.

The chain is built from TRBV7-9 and TRBJ1-1; no clear D gene. CDR3 length equals 13 residues. CDR1 SEHNR and CDR2 FQNEAQ come from the germline V gene (reference sequence). V lost 3 bases and J 1 base, leaving 6 bases between the germline ends. CDR3 nucleotides: TGTGCCAGCAGCTTGCCCGGGAACACTGAAGCTTTCTTT. It encodes CASSLPGNTEAFF.

This chain uses TRBV18 with TRBJ1-1, with 10 bases matching TRBD1. This CDR3 comprises 15 residues. V lost 3 bases to trimming and J lost 6 bases; unmatched junction nucleotides: 7. Germline lookup yields CDR1 KGHSH and CDR2 LQKENI. CDR3 bases: TGTGCCAGCTCACCTGGGACAGGGGTCGGGCCTGAAGCTTTCTTT. Protein product: CASSPGTGVGPEAFF.

This chain links TRBV19 with TRBJ1-1; D might be TRBD1 (5 bases). The CDR3 consists of 14 residues. Germline V gives CDR1 LNHDA, CDR2 SQIVND (reference sequence). The V end lost 3 bases, the J end lost 7 bases, and 15 bases lay between the germline ends. This CDR3 is CASSISRGAYEAFF. CDR3 sequence (DNA): TGTGCCAGTAGTATCTCTAGGGGCGCTTATGAAGCTTTCTTT.

The chain links TRBV7-9 to TRBJ1-4; 7 bases are a match to TRBD1. V shed 5 bases and J 8 bases; nucleotides not matched to a gene: 8. CDR3 length equals 14 residues. From germline, CDR1 is SEHNR and CDR2 FQNEAQ (reference sequence). CDR3 residues: CASSIRGGGEKLFF. CDR3 DNA: TGTGCCAGCAGCATCAGGGGGGGTGGCGAAAAACTGTTTTTT. The whole variable domain, filled in from reference TRBV7-9 and TRBJ1-4, reads DTGVSQNPRHKITKRGQNVTFRCDPISEHNRLYWYRQTLGQGPEFLTYFQNEAQLEKSRLLSDRFSAERPKGSFSTLEIQRTEQGDSAMYLCASSIRGGGEKLFFGSGTQLSVL.

This chain joins TRBV5-1 and TRBJ2-5; 8 nucleotides align to TRBD1. CDR1 is SGHRS and CDR2 is YFSETQ in the germline V gene. The CDR3 is 13 residues long. The V segment lost 2 bases and the J segment 4 bases; nucleotides outside the gene matches: 1. CDR3 region: CASSLQGVETQYF. The CDR3 DNA sequence: TGCGCCAGCAGCTTACAGGGGGTAGAGACCCAGTACTTC.